Listed below are T cell receptor beta chains from one sample, sequenced in a study of Ad26.COV2.S vaccination and SARS-CoV-2 variants. The assay was immunoSEQ multiplex PCR, and TCRdb's table has in-frame clones only and misses some. Here the sample spans about half a million clones, 70% to 90% being singletons. The starting material was peripheral blood, obtained in a trial of Ad26.COV2.S vaccine versus placebo. These receptors all stem from a person between 18 and 65 years old who received the Ad26.COV2.S COVID-19 vaccine or a placebo. Each CDR3 is given with its conserved first and last residue. The size field is filled for only some rows; it gives once, few, many or a size class.

V gene	clone size	J gene	CDR3 protein
TRBV19	.	TRBJ2-1	CASSYYGSSYNEQFF
TRBV28	.	TRBJ1-1	CASSSPPRGQNTEAFF
TRBV7-9	.	TRBJ2-5	CASSLLTGGSTQETQYF
TRBV19	.	TRBJ2-2	CASSIVGGVGELFF
TRBV9	.	TRBJ2-5	CASSVEGVWETQYF
TRBV30	.	TRBJ1-4	CACLAGGLNEKLFF
TRBV7-8	.	TRBJ2-6	CASGRQGNSGANVLTF
TRBV10-2	.	TRBJ2-7	CASSDAPGIGEQYF
TRBV7-3	.	TRBJ2-3	CASSLAGVSTDTQYF
TRBV7-2	.	TRBJ2-7	CASSLVWREAYEQYF
TRBV18	.	TRBJ2-1	CASSFLAGDPYNEQFF
TRBV4-2	.	TRBJ2-3	CASSQDFGTQGADTQYF
TRBV14	.	TRBJ1-2	CASSPTLKWGRGGYTF
TRBV9	.	TRBJ2-6	CASSVGWTSGANVLTF
TRBV7-9	.	TRBJ1-1	CASSLAGAPNTEAFF
TRBV5-1	.	TRBJ2-1	CASSLGLTSNNEQFF
TRBV15	.	TRBJ2-5	CATRPKQGARETQYF
TRBV7-9	.	TRBJ1-1	CASSSSGRRTEAFF
TRBV3-1/TRBV3-2	.	TRBJ1-2	CASSPSVGYGYTF
TRBV2	.	TRBJ1-5	CASRKQGANQPQHF
TRBV21-1	.	TRBJ1-5	CASSKVETVSCNQPQHF
TRBV19	.	TRBJ1-5	CASIWGTGTILNQPQHF
TRBV9	.	TRBJ1-1	CASSVVLTPEAFF
TRBV7-2	.	TRBJ1-2	CASTSRVGNYGYTF
TRBV29-1	.	TRBJ2-2	CSVGGFKPGGELFF
TRBV19	.	TRBJ1-1	CASSTTTGNTEAFF
TRBV18	.	TRBJ2-3	CASSPSGRATDTQYF
TRBV7-8	.	TRBJ1-3	CASSLDVLGSGNTIYF
TRBV11-2	.	TRBJ2-1	CASSATGYEQFF
TRBV6-5	.	TRBJ1-2	CASSYSSQPYGYTF
TRBV25-1	.	TRBJ1-1	CASSTKGAAMNTEAFF
TRBV29-1	.	TRBJ2-3	CSVDHSISSQYF
TRBV18	.	TRBJ2-5	CASSTQKLTASGQETQYF
TRBV18	.	TRBJ1-4	CASSSTATNEKLFF
TRBV29-1	.	TRBJ2-5	CSVPAGVSETQYF
TRBV19	.	TRBJ2-1	CASSIGQGRVGNEQFF
TRBV4-2	.	TRBJ2-7	CASSQAHATGQNYEQYF
TRBV24-1	.	TRBJ2-3	CATSNAGGTDTQYF
TRBV9	.	TRBJ2-5	CASSAGANQETQYF
TRBV9	once	TRBJ2-2	CASSVGPTSNTGELFF
TRBV7-9	.	TRBJ2-1	CASSNLQGPNEQFF
TRBV11-2	.	TRBJ2-7	CASSLQTSDLYF
TRBV27	.	TRBJ1-5	CASSLVRGNQPQHF
TRBV19	.	TRBJ2-3	CASSISRGSTDTQYF
TRBV6-5	.	TRBJ1-5	CASSLTGTDQPQHF